The text below deals with one T cell receptor (beta chain). The specificity of this receptor is unknown. Per-base qualities were not stored, and no clone one base away is much larger. This sample was taken from a study of CD8 T cells in ankylosing spondylitis (dated by TCRdb to 2017 to 2019). For the study in its entirety: T cell receptor beta repertoires were profiled in healthy donors and ankylosing spondylitis patients so that disease-linked TCR variants could be found. The full study cohort was made up of over 20 ankylosing spondylitis patients and 108 healthy donors. Peripheral blood was sampled, and synovial fluid was also collected from ankylosing spondylitis patients. What the work shows at the level of the full study, not this receptor alone: The disease-linked clones were reported to be significantly enriched in matched synovial fluid samples from ankylosing spondylitis patients. The disease-linked clones showed a CD8+ phenotype and occurred at relatively low frequencies in peripheral blood. Some motif variants had previously been reported in the synovial fluid and blood of reactive arthritis patients, which suggests shared mechanisms of disease initiation. A TCR beta motif made up of several highly homologous amino acid variants appeared to be characteristic of blood from ankylosing spondylitis patients.

The cysteine opens and the phenylalanine closes a CDR3 of 13 amino acids. Only the CDR3 portion is preserved as DNA: 39 bases, with reading frame beginning at the first base. V is shortened by 0 bases, J by 7 bases, and the region joining them spans 7 bases. Via the germline V gene (reference sequence), CDR1 is SEHNR and CDR2 FQNEAQ. Sequencing relied on an Illumina HiSeq 2500. TCR beta libraries were prepared by quantitative 5'-RACE with molecular barcodes. On the study's bioinformatics: Disease-linked TCR variants were identified with a new computational method built on a probabilistic model of VDJ rearrangement. The raw public data were reprocessed by TCRdb itself: fastp quality trimming at Q25, MiXCR clonotype calling, in-frame beta chains only. Entries are consolidated by CDR3 protein sequence, retaining the most common genes and DNA. These V and J calls derive from TCRdb rather than the authors' analysis. This sample comprises 150,000 to 250,000 distinct CDR3 sequences, 9.5% to 15% of them detected only once. The ten largest clones represent approximately 15% of the sample.

Sequenced material: blood, either unsorted or a sorted T cell fraction (not recorded which). This TCR came from a male donor with ankylosing spondylitis or in good health (not recorded which). The V and J segments used are TRBV7-9 and TRBJ1-5; the D gene is not confidently resolved. For the CDR3, the sequence is CASSLAGEQPQHF. In nucleotides, the sequence is TGTGCCAGCAGCTTAGCGGGAGAACAGCCCCAGCATTTT.